These 4 T cell receptor beta chains were all obtained from the same sample, sequenced in a study of blood T cell repertoires in COVID-19 (dated by TCRdb to 2020 to 2022). The library was prepared using the immunoSEQ multiplex PCR assay. This is the immuneACCESS table as TCRdb keeps it, with only in-frame sequences that have V and J called. A part of the clones is gone; compared with another copy, unresolved V genes explain less than half, and the rest is unexplained. The sample table records tens of thousands of clones; approximately 85% of these occur just once. Roughly 14% of the sample rests with the top ten. The sequencing input was peripheral blood. The source is a human donor in a cohort sampled during active COVID-19.

The genes are TRBV6-6 and TRBJ1-2; maybe TRBD1 (6 bases). There are 17 residues in the CDR3. Germline CDR1 MNHNY, CDR2 SVGAGI (reference sequence). The ends were cut back, 5 bases at V and 7 bases at J, with 26 bases in the middle. The CDR3 DNA sequence: TGTGCCAGCAGTCATAAGCCGGGGGGCGCGATCGTTGGTGGCTACACCTTC. It is translated as CASSHKPGGAIVGGYTF.

The V call is TRBV3-1 (or the pseudogene TRBV3-2), the J call TRBJ2-2; no clear D. Trimming stripped 3 bases from V and 4 bases from J, with 6 bases between. The CDR3 has 13 amino acids. The V gene's germline CDR1 is LGHDT and CDR2 YNNKEL (reference sequence). The CDR3 loop is CASSHRLTGELFF. The CDR3 DNA is TGTGCCAGCAGCCACCGACTCACCGGGGAGCTGTTTTTT.

The chain links TRBV5-1 to TRBJ1-2, with TRBD1 matching over 8 bases. V shed 1 base and J 3 bases; nucleotides not matched to a gene: 5. CDR3 length: 15 amino acids. Germline V gene sequence: CDR1 SGHRS, CDR2 YFSETQ. CDR3 residues: CASSLSATGDYGYTF. In DNA form, the CDR3 reads TGCGCCAGCAGCTTGAGTGCGACAGGGGACTATGGCTACACCTTC.

This rearrangement joins TRBV18 to TRBJ2-1, with 11 bases matching TRBD1. In germline, CDR1 is KGHSH, CDR2 LQKENI. V shed 4 bases and J 5 bases; nucleotides not matched to a gene: 10. The CDR3 spans 17 residues. For the CDR3, the DNA is TGTGCCAGCTCACGGATCCTCCGGGACAGGGGGGACAATGAGCAGTTCTTC. Amino acids: CASSRILRDRGDNEQFF.